The next 24 T cell receptor beta chains were all read from a single sample in a study of human T cells and chemical hapten exposure. TCRdb re-derived calls from the RACE reads in MiXCR, one entry per CDR3 protein. The sample consists of 150,000 to 200,000 distinct CDR3 sequences, about 14% of them appearing once. Time point specified: patch test 1, 2 weeks after DPC sensitization. The treatment is: therapeutic diphenylcyclopropenone sensitization with weekly scalp DPC. The specimen comprised whole blood, sampled in connection with sensitization to the hapten diphenylcyclopropenone (DPC). Source of these receptors: a young woman with alopecia areata. Some clones in this sample may be carry-over from other donors' samples.

This clonotype is medium-sized in the sample. V usage is TRBV6-2 or TRBV6-3 and J usage is TRBJ2-3; no clear D gene. Trimming pared 6 bases from V and 0 bases from J, leaving 7 bases between. This CDR3 has 13 residues. CDR1 is MNHEY and CDR2 is SVGEGT in the germline V gene. The CDR3 coding sequence is TGTGCCAGCAGCTCGGACAGCACAGATACGCAGTATTTT. It specifies CASSSDSTDTQYF.

This clonotype was seen a single time. This rearrangement joins TRBV6-1 to TRBJ2-1; possible D gene TRBD2, 6 bases. The ends were cut back, 2 bases at V and 2 bases at J, with 16 bases in the middle. The CDR3 loop spans 17 amino acids. In germline, CDR1 is MNHNS, CDR2 SASEGT. CDR3 residues: CASSELGGSGTYNEQFF. DNA for the CDR3: TGTGCCAGCAGTGAACTGGGGGGTAGTGGGACCTACAATGAGCAGTTCTTC.

This clonotype was detected ten times or more. This chain uses TRBV20-1 with TRBJ1-2; D is unresolved. This CDR3 comprises 12 residues. Germline CDR1 and CDR2: DFQATT and SNEGSKA (reference sequence). The germline V and J ends were trimmed by 0 bases and 8 bases, with 10 bases remaining between them. The CDR3 nucleotides are TGCAGTGCTAGAGATGGCAGTAGAGGCTACACCTTC. The encoded protein is CSARDGSRGYTF.

The rearrangement uses TRBV6-1 and TRBJ2-4; perhaps TRBD1 as D (5 bases). Germline CDR1 and CDR2: MNHNS and SASEGT. The CDR3 has 18 residues. Trimming left V 2 bases short and J 5 bases short, with 22 bases between. The CDR3 sequence: CASSEYQGGFVGQNIQYF. In DNA form, the CDR3 reads TGTGCCAGCAGTGAATACCAGGGCGGATTCGTCGGGCAAAACATTCAGTACTTC.

This clonotype was detected a few times. At one of its ends the junction is not consistent with the germline gene, which may arise from a read error. This rearrangement joins TRBV20-1 to TRBJ1-5, with a possible D match to TRBD1 (6 bases). CDR1 is DFQATT and CDR2 is SNEGSKA in the germline V gene (reference sequence). The CDR3 length is 14 residues. CDR3 residues: CSARGGQINQPQHF. The CDR3 DNA reads TGCAGTGCCAGAGGTGGACAGATAAATCAGCCCCAGCATTTT.

The rearrangement uses TRBV29-1 and TRBJ2-5; D gene uncertain. Trimming removed 5 bases from V and 0 bases from J, with 13 bases in between. Germline V gene sequence: CDR1 SQVTM, CDR2 ANQGSEA. The CDR3 extends over 14 amino acids. The CDR3 nucleotides are TGCAGCGTTAAGTCTGGCGCAAACCAAGAGACCCAGTACTTC. This translates into CSVKSGANQETQYF.

This clonotype was seen a few times. The chain uses TRBV6-1 and TRBJ1-5; TRBD1 is a possible D gene (6 bases). Germline lookup yields CDR1 MNHNS and CDR2 SASEGT. This CDR3 has 17 amino acids. The V end lost 6 bases, the J end lost 5 bases, and 23 bases lay between the germline ends. The CDR3 is CASSPVSGAAIYQPQHF. DNA for the CDR3: TGTGCCAGCAGCCCCGTTTCGGGGGCCGCCATTTATCAGCCCCAGCATTTT.

Only a few counts were recorded for this clonotype. The V and J genes are TRBV11-2 and TRBJ1-1, with a weak D call TRBD1 (5 bases). Germline CDR1 reads SGHAT; CDR2 reads FQNNGV. The CDR3 covers 15 residues. Trimming removed 4 bases at V and 0 bases at J, with 12 bases between. CDR3 region: CASSSGGALNTEAFF. CDR3 sequence (DNA): TGTGCCAGCAGCTCCGGTGGGGCGTTGAACACTGAAGCTTTCTTT. Filled out from reference TRBV11-2 and TRBJ1-1, the complete variable domain reads EAGVAQSPRYKIIEKRQSVAFWCNPISGHATLYWYQQILGQGPKLLIQFQNNGVVDDSQLPKDRFSAERLKGVDSTLKIQPAKLEDSAVYLCASSSGGALNTEAFFGQGTRLTVV.

The DNA for the CDR3 is TGTGCCAGCAGCGTAGATGTCCCAGATACGCAGTATTTT. As protein: CASSVDVPDTQYF. V and J are TRBV9 and TRBJ2-3; D is undetermined. The V gene's germline CDR1 is SGDLS and CDR2 YYNGEE. V shed 0 bases and J shed 4 bases, with 6 bases lying between them. The CDR3 runs 13 residues.

This clonotype occurred many times. The chain has TRBV9 and TRBJ2-3, with D maybe TRBD2 (6 bases). The CDR3 totals 16 residues. Per germline, CDR1 SGDLS and CDR2 YYNGEE. V was shortened by 4 bases and J by 0 bases, with 15 bases between the two germline ends. The CDR3 region is CASSPTGGPSTDTQYF. The CDR3 DNA reads TGTGCCAGCAGCCCTACCGGGGGACCCAGCACAGATACGCAGTATTTT. Variable domain in full (rest from reference TRBV9 and TRBJ2-3): DSGVTQTPKHLITATGQRVTLRCSPRSGDLSVYWYQQSLDQGLQFLIQYYNGEERAKGNILERFSAQQFPDLHSELNLSSLELGDSALYFCASSPTGGPSTDTQYFGPGTRLTVL.

A note on this clonotype: No conserved phenylalanine or tryptophan is present at the end of the CDR3, so a read error is the likely explanation. No DNA is shown, since the ends of the CDR3 on it are uncertain; the CDR3 is the one TCRdb lists. The chain joins TRBV18 to TRBJ2-1. From germline, CDR1 is KGHSH and CDR2 LQKENI. The CDR3 adds up to 13 amino acids, both ends counted. CDR3 sequence reads: CASSPPGVHERFS.

A few counts support this clonotype. The rearrangement joins TRBV5-1 to TRBJ1-1; D gene uncertain. Germline V gene data show CDR1 as SGHRS and CDR2 as YFSETQ. V gave up 4 bases and J gave up 1 base, with 11 bases separating them. The CDR3 is 14 residues long. The CDR3 here is CASSPTPGNTEAFF. CDR3 nucleotide sequence: TGCGCCAGCAGCCCTACCCCGGGGAACACTGAAGCTTTCTTT.

The chain carries TRBV7-2 and TRBJ2-5, with D possibly matching TRBD2 (6 bases). Germline CDR1 reads SGHTA; CDR2 reads FQGNSA. CDR3 size: 14 residues. Trimming cost V 3 bases and J 5 bases, with 13 bases left between them. CDR3 protein: CASSFRLGSETQYF. The DNA for the CDR3 is TGTGCCAGCAGCTTCAGACTAGGATCCGAGACCCAGTACTTC.

The rearrangement joins TRBV7-2 to TRBJ2-1, with 7 bases aligning to TRBD1. CDR3 length: 12 amino acids. From germline, CDR1 is SGHTA and CDR2 FQGNSA. Losses at the gene ends were 7 bases for V and 10 bases for J; bases not matched to a gene: 7. The DNA of the CDR3 is TGTGCCAGCAACACAGGGGTGGGCGAGCAGTTCTTC. Encoded protein: CASNTGVGEQFF.

This chain joins TRBV5-1 and TRBJ2-5, with unresolved D. V was cut by 0 bases and J by 1 base, with 7 bases left in between. The CDR3 consists of 14 residues. From germline, CDR1 is SGHRS and CDR2 YFSETQ. The CDR3 here is CASSLGRVQETQYF. CDR3 sequence (DNA): TGCGCCAGCAGCTTGGGAAGGGTCCAAGAGACCCAGTACTTC. Based on the CDR3 plus reference TRBV5-1 and TRBJ2-5, the full variable domain is KAGVTQTPRYLIKTRGQQVTLSCSPISGHRSVSWYQQTPGQGLQFLFEYFSETQRNKGNFPGRFSGRQFSNSRSEMNVSTLELGDSALYLCASSLGRVQETQYFGPGTRLLVL.

The V gene is TRBV6-2 or TRBV6-3, the J gene TRBJ1-5, with 7 bases lining up with TRBD1. V was clipped by 2 bases and J by 3 bases; unmatched bases: 4. Germline values: CDR1 MNHEY, CDR2 SVGEGT. This CDR3 spans 15 amino acids. CDR3 residues: CASSYDRAYNQPQHF. In DNA, the CDR3 is TGTGCCAGCAGTTACGACAGGGCCTACAATCAGCCCCAGCATTTT.

The chain is built from TRBV12-3 or TRBV12-4 and TRBJ2-6, with D perhaps matching TRBD2 (5 bases). Trimming stripped 7 bases from V and 0 bases from J, with 10 bases between. CDR3 size: 15 residues. CDR3 protein: CASTSSSSGANVLTF. The CDR3 bases are TGTGCCAGCACCTCTAGCAGCTCTGGGGCCAACGTCCTGACTTTC.

The chain links TRBV5-1 to TRBJ2-5; D may correspond to TRBD1 or TRBD2 (5 bases each). The CDR3 sequence is 15 residues long. Germline-derived CDR1 and CDR2 are SGHRS and YFSETQ. Trimming took 3 bases from V and 5 from J, leaving 17 bases between them. CDR3 sequence reads: CASSSGPKARETQYF. CDR3 bases: TGCGCCAGCAGCTCGGGACCTAAAGCTAGGGAGACCCAGTACTTC.

The rearrangement links TRBV18 to TRBJ1-5; D may be TRBD1 (5 bases). The CDR3 extends over 14 amino acids. Per germline, CDR1 KGHSH and CDR2 LQKENI. V lost 1 base and J lost 6, with 10 bases in between. The CDR3: CASSPRQGGQPQHF. The CDR3 DNA reads as TGTGCCAGCTCACCACGGCAGGGAGGTCAGCCCCAGCATTTT.

This clonotype was detected many times. The rearrangement links TRBV28 to TRBJ2-2; 9 nucleotides align to TRBD1. The CDR3 is made up of 15 amino acids. CDR1 and CDR2 from the germline V gene are MDHEN and SYDVKM. J lost 7 bases, V lost 6 bases, and 9 bases had no gene match. The CDR3 is CASSRGTGFIGELFF. DNA for the CDR3: TGTGCCAGCAGCCGAGGGACAGGGTTTATCGGGGAGCTGTTTTTT.

This clonotype was recorded a few times. The chain joins TRBV13 to TRBJ1-1; 8 bases fit TRBD1. CDR3 length: 17 residues. The V gene end was trimmed by 4 bases and the J gene end by 1 base; junction bases not matched to a gene: 11. Looked up from germline, CDR1 is PRHDT and CDR2 is FYEKMQ (reference sequence). DNA for the CDR3: TGTGCCAGCAGCTCTCGGGTCTCCGGGACAGGGAACACTGAAGCTTTCTTT. Encoded protein: CASSSRVSGTGNTEAFF.

This clonotype was picked up a small number of times. The V call is TRBV11-2, the J call TRBJ2-3, with D hard to call. Per germline, CDR1 SGHAT and CDR2 FQNNGV. The CDR3 contains 12 residues. V lost 6 bases and J 4 bases, leaving 8 bases between the germline ends. The CDR3 sequence: CASRRVADTQYF. Here the CDR3 DNA reads TGTGCCAGCAGGCGAGTAGCAGATACGCAGTATTTT. Combining the CDR3 with reference TRBV11-2 and TRBJ2-3 gives the whole variable domain EAGVAQSPRYKIIEKRQSVAFWCNPISGHATLYWYQQILGQGPKLLIQFQNNGVVDDSQLPKDRFSAERLKGVDSTLKIQPAKLEDSAVYLCASRRVADTQYFGPGTRLTVL.

The chain links TRBV28 to TRBJ1-5; TRBD1 matches 7 bases. The CDR3 covers 15 residues. The germline V gene encodes CDR1 MDHEN and CDR2 SYDVKM. V shed 5 bases, J shed 4 bases, and the junction held 8 bases outside the gene matches. The CDR3 reads CASSRAGGPNQPQHF. CDR3 bases: TGTGCCAGCAGTAGGGCAGGGGGGCCTAATCAGCCCCAGCATTTT. The full variable domain, in which reference TRBV28 and TRBJ1-5 provide the parts outside the CDR3, is DVKVTQSSRYLVKRTGEKVFLECVQDMDHENMFWYRQDPGLGLRLIYFSYDVKMKEKGDIPEGYSVSREKKERFSLILESASTNQTSMYLCASSRAGGPNQPQHFGDGTRLSIL.

The chain carries TRBV6-1 and TRBJ2-7; TRBD1 matches at 9 bases. The CDR3 consists of 16 residues. Germline CDR1 MNHNS, CDR2 SASEGT. The trim removed 7 bases at V and 0 bases at J, leaving 10 bases unmatched. CDR3 sequence (DNA): TGTGCCAGCACACCATCCGGGACAGGGATCTCCTACGAGCAGTACTTC. It is translated as CASTPSGTGISYEQYF.